The 28 T cell receptor beta chains given below trace back to one sample, sequenced in a study of CD4 T cells in relation to SARS-CoV-2 and coronaviruses. Sequencing used immunoSEQ multiplex PCR; TCRdb keeps in-frame clones, though not all of them. The repertoire holds 40,000 or so clones, with around 82% as singletons. These TCRs are of unknown antigen specificity. Material: naive CD4+ T cells from PBMCs, cultured in vitro. Specified subset: naive CD4+ T cells isolated by negative enrichment. The receptors here all came from an adult with COVID-19.

The CDR3 loop reads CASSPRGALTGGSPLHF. CDR3 nucleotide sequence: TGTGCCAGCAGTCCCCGGGGAGCCTTGACGGGGGGTTCACCCCTCCACTTT. The chain has TRBV27 and TRBJ1-6, with D tentatively TRBD1 (5 bases). V was shortened by 5 bases and J by 9 bases, with 23 bases between the two germline ends. The germline CDR1 and CDR2 sequences are MNHEY and SMNVEV (reference sequence). The CDR3 extends over 17 amino acids.

The rearrangement uses TRBV28 and TRBJ1-2; 10 nucleotides match TRBD1. V dropped 7 bases and J dropped 5; count of bases not matched to a gene: 13. This CDR3 spans 16 amino acids. Germline CDR1 is MDHEN and CDR2 is SYDVKM. CDR3 sequence reads: CASTLTGGPFRYGYTF. DNA of the CDR3: TGTGCCAGCACCCTGACAGGGGGCCCCTTCCGATATGGCTACACCTTC.

The CDR3 sequence: CSVEFPTSGSLGYNEQFF. The CDR3 nucleotides are TGCAGCGTTGAATTCCCGACTAGCGGGAGTCTGGGGTATAATGAGCAGTTCTTC. This chain joins TRBV29-1 and TRBJ2-1, with 12 bases matching TRBD2. The CDR3 has 18 residues. Germline assignment: CDR1 SQVTM and CDR2 ANQGSEA. The ends lost 2 bases at V and 7 bases at J; junction bases unmatched: 15.

The chain joins TRBV3-1 (or the pseudogene TRBV3-2) to TRBJ1-1, with D unresolved. CDR3 length: 14 residues. The V gene's germline CDR1 is LGHDT and CDR2 YNNKEL (reference sequence). V lost 2 bases, J lost 7 bases, and 14 bases lay in between. The CDR3 DNA is TGTGCCAGCAGCCAACCTCCTATACGGATTGAAGCTTTCTTT. It translates to CASSQPPIRIEAFF.

This clone was found a few times. The chain employs TRBV19 and TRBJ1-5, with TRBD1 identical over 7 bases. This CDR3 is built from 19 residues. Germline loops: CDR1 LNHDA, CDR2 SQIVND (reference sequence). After removal of 5 bases from V and 0 bases from J, the junction contained 16 bases not matched to a gene. The CDR3 is CASSSHRGDKAGSNQPQHF. In nucleotides, the CDR3 is TGTGCCAGTAGTTCCCACAGGGGAGACAAGGCAGGTAGCAATCAGCCCCAGCATTTT.

This rearrangement joins TRBV6-5 to TRBJ1-1, with D possibly matching TRBD1 (5 bases). The CDR3 is 12 amino acids. Trimming took off 10 bases at V and 4 bases at J, with 13 bases between the two ends. Germline V gene data show CDR1 as MNHEY and CDR2 as SVGAGI. In nucleotides, the CDR3 is TGTGCCACCGGAGGGGAGGGCACTGAAGCTTTCTTT. Its protein is CATGGEGTEAFF.

The chain recombines TRBV5-1 with TRBJ1-1, with D unclear. Germline loops: CDR1 SGHRS, CDR2 YFSETQ. The CDR3 loop spans 15 amino acids. Between the trimmed V and J ends, which lost 0 bases and 2 bases, there was a span of 11 bases. CDR3 DNA: TGCGCCAGCAGCTTGGCTCCTCTAGGAAACACTGAAGCTTTCTTT. Protein product: CASSLAPLGNTEAFF.

This clone came up once. The chain combines TRBV4-2 with TRBJ1-6, with D uncertain. Trimming removed 4 bases at V and 6 bases at J, with 13 bases between. The germline V gene encodes CDR1 LGHNA and CDR2 YNFKEQ. The CDR3 spans 15 residues. Written as DNA, the CDR3 is TGTGCCAGCAGCCCGGCGGACCCAATTAATTCACCCCTCCACTTT. Translation: CASSPADPINSPLHF.

This chain connects TRBV5-1 to TRBJ2-3, with D perhaps matching TRBD1 (7 bases). In germline, CDR1 is SGHRS, CDR2 YFSETQ. V lost 3 bases and J lost 4, with 12 bases in between. CDR3 length: 14 amino acids. Here the CDR3 reads CASSWAGQSDTQYF. CDR3 DNA: TGCGCCAGCAGCTGGGCGGGACAGTCAGATACGCAGTATTTT.

The CDR3 DNA follows: TGTGCCAGCAGTTTAGGTAGCACAGATACGCAGTATTTT. It is translated as CASSLGSTDTQYF. The chain recombines TRBV28 with TRBJ2-3, with D unresolved. Trimming stripped 2 bases from V and 0 bases from J, with 3 bases between. The CDR3 runs to 13 residues. Germline V gives CDR1 MDHEN, CDR2 SYDVKM.

The chain combines TRBV3-1 (or the pseudogene TRBV3-2) with TRBJ2-2; TRBD2 is a possible D gene (5 bases). This CDR3 is built from 14 residues. Germline V gene sequence: CDR1 LGHDT, CDR2 YNNKEL (reference sequence). Trimming removed 3 bases at V and 4 bases at J, with 9 bases between. The CDR3 nucleotides are TGTGCCAGCAGCCATGCTAGCTCCACCGGGGAGCTGTTTTTT. Protein product: CASSHASSTGELFF.

The chain uses TRBV3-1 (or the pseudogene TRBV3-2) and TRBJ2-1; D not certain. The V gene lost 4 bases and the J gene lost 3 bases, with 4 bases spanning the gap. CDR3 length: 12 amino acids. The germline V gene encodes CDR1 LGHDT and CDR2 YNNKEL (reference sequence). CDR3 amino acids: CASSPGYNEQFF. The CDR3 DNA sequence: TGTGCCAGCAGCCCAGGCTACAATGAGCAGTTCTTC.

The rearrangement joins TRBV6-5 to TRBJ2-7; D is undetermined. This CDR3 region has 14 residues. Germline assignment: CDR1 MNHEY and CDR2 SVGAGI. Trimming removed 5 bases from V and 3 bases from J, with 14 bases in between. The CDR3 DNA is TGTGCCAGCAGTCAGCAAGAAAAACTCTACGAGCAGTACTTC. This translates into CASSQQEKLYEQYF.

The chain uses TRBV24-1 and TRBJ2-1; no definite D call. The CDR3 runs 11 residues. From germline, CDR1 is KGHDR and CDR2 SFDVKD. Trimming cost V 1 base and J 7 bases, with 1 base left between them. The CDR3 DNA follows: TGTGCCACCAGTGATTTAAATGAGCAGTTCTTC. Translation gives CATSDLNEQFF.

V usage is TRBV29-1 and J usage is TRBJ2-1, with 12 bases identical to TRBD2. The CDR3 extends over 14 amino acids. J gave up 8 bases and V 3 bases, and 5 bases lay outside the gene matches. From germline, CDR1 is SQVTM and CDR2 ANQGSEA. The CDR3 reads CSVDRLAGAYEQFF. CDR3 nucleotide sequence: TGCAGCGTTGATAGACTAGCGGGAGCCTATGAGCAGTTCTTC.

The J gene is TRBJ2-5, the V gene TRBV30, with 9 bases that match TRBD1. The CDR3 totals 16 residues. Germline V gives CDR1 GTSNPN, CDR2 SVGIG (reference sequence). The V and J ends lost 0 bases and 4 bases, in that order; junction bases with no gene match: 9. The CDR3 DNA sequence: TGTGCCTGGAGTGTCGGTCTGATGGGACAGGGAGAGACCCAGTACTTC. It specifies CAWSVGLMGQGETQYF.

This clone was recorded once. This chain uses TRBV7-8 with TRBJ1-5; D may be TRBD1 (6 bases). This CDR3 is 18 amino acids long. Germline lookup yields CDR1 SGHVS and CDR2 FQNEAQ. V was clipped by 4 bases and J by 0 bases, with 19 bases between them. The CDR3 sequence: CASSSTTRGRVSNQPQHF. In DNA, the CDR3 is TGTGCCAGCAGCTCTACCACCAGGGGAAGGGTTAGCAATCAGCCCCAGCATTTT.

V is TRBV14 and J is TRBJ2-1; D is ambiguous. With 4 bases removed from V and 7 bases from J, the gap between germline ends came to 11 bases. From germline, CDR1 is SGHDN and CDR2 FVKESK. This CDR3 region has 13 residues. The CDR3 loop reads CASSPLLSNEQFF. For the CDR3, the DNA is TGTGCCAGCAGCCCCCTTCTAAGTAATGAGCAGTTCTTC. Drawing the rest from reference TRBV14 and TRBJ2-1, the complete variable domain is EAGVTQFPSHSVIEKGQTVTLRCDPISGHDNLYWYRRVMGKEIKFLLHFVKESKQDESGMPNNRFLAERTGGTYSTLKVQPAELEDSGVYFCASSPLLSNEQFFGPGTRLTVL.

This clone turned up a few times. This chain links TRBV6-5 with TRBJ2-1; 11 bases fit TRBD2. The V gene's germline CDR1 is MNHEY and CDR2 SVGAGI. V dropped 5 bases and J dropped 3; count of bases not matched to a gene: 3. The CDR3 totals 15 residues. The CDR3 bases are TGTGCCAGCAGTCCCGGGACTAGCGGCTACAATGAGCAGTTCTTC. Protein product: CASSPGTSGYNEQFF.

In this sample, this clone turned up a few times. The chain has TRBV7-9 and TRBJ2-2, with 7 nucleotides matching TRBD2. Germline CDR1 and CDR2: SEHNR and FQNEAQ (reference sequence). Trimming at V came to 6 bases and at J to 6 bases, leaving 10 bases not matched to a gene. This CDR3 contains 15 residues. The DNA for the CDR3 is TGTGCCAGCAGTCTCGGGGGGAGTATGGCCGGGGAGCTGTTTTTT. It codes for CASSLGGSMAGELFF.

The chain employs TRBV28 and TRBJ2-1, with D perhaps TRBD2 (6 bases). Germline assignment: CDR1 MDHEN and CDR2 SYDVKM. This CDR3 is 14 amino acids long. The V end was cut by 6 bases, the J end by 2 bases, with 11 bases between. This CDR3 is CASSGTATYNEQFF. The CDR3 region has the DNA TGTGCCAGCAGCGGGACTGCCACCTACAATGAGCAGTTCTTC.

V usage is TRBV3-1 (or the pseudogene TRBV3-2) and J usage is TRBJ1-2; D uncertain. Germline V gene lookup returns CDR1 LGHDT and CDR2 YNNKEL (reference sequence). V lost 0 bases and J lost 7, with 3 bases in between. The CDR3 sequence is 11 residues long. CDR3 region: CASSQEGGYTF. CDR3 coding DNA: TGTGCCAGCAGCCAAGAAGGTGGCTACACCTTC.

This rearrangement joins TRBV5-8 to TRBJ1-1; maybe TRBD1 (6 bases). The V end was cut by 0 bases, the J end by 11 bases, with 14 bases between. The CDR3 length is 13 residues. Per germline, CDR1 SGHTS and CDR2 YDEGEE. CDR3: CASSLVGGRPAFF. The CDR3 DNA sequence: TGTGCCAGCAGCTTGGTCGGGGGGCGCCCGGCTTTCTTT.

The J gene is TRBJ1-4, the V gene TRBV28; D might be TRBD1 (5 bases). The CDR3 is 13 residues long. CDR1 and CDR2 from the germline V gene are MDHEN and SYDVKM. V shed 11 bases and J shed 8 bases, with 18 bases lying between them. CDR3 bases: TGTGCCGCCTGGAGCTGGGGGTCGGAAAAACTGTTTTTT. Translating it yields CAAWSWGSEKLFF.

V and J are TRBV6-2 or TRBV6-3 and TRBJ1-3; weak D call: TRBD1 (5 bases). V shed 5 bases and J shed 0 bases, with 11 bases lying between them. Germline lookup yields CDR1 MNHEY and CDR2 SVGEGT. This CDR3 comprises 15 residues. As DNA, the CDR3 is TGTGCCAGCAGTGGGGACGGAAACTCTGGAAACACCATATATTTT. Its translation is CASSGDGNSGNTIYF.

The rearrangement links TRBV20-1 to TRBJ2-5, with D uncertain. The germline V gene encodes CDR1 DFQATT and CDR2 SNEGSKA (reference sequence). The V end lost 3 bases, the J end lost 5 bases, and 19 bases lay between the germline ends. There are 15 residues in the CDR3. In nucleotides, the CDR3 is TGCAGTGCTAGTTTGGGTTACCGCCACTTGGAGACCCAGTACTTC. Translating gives CSASLGYRHLETQYF.

The CDR3 DNA follows: TGCGCCAGCACCGCTAGGGGGCAAGGGACTGATGAGCAGTTCTTC. This codes for CASTARGQGTDEQFF. The genes are TRBV5-1 and TRBJ2-1, with D possibly TRBD1 on 7 matching bases. This CDR3 is 15 amino acids long. The V gene's germline CDR1 is SGHRS and CDR2 YFSETQ. V was cut by 6 bases and J by 8 bases, with 21 bases left in between. Full variable domain (outside the CDR3, taken from reference TRBV5-1 and TRBJ2-1): KAGVTQTPRYLIKTRGQQVTLSCSPISGHRSVSWYQQTPGQGLQFLFEYFSETQRNKGNFPGRFSGRQFSNSRSEMNVSTLELGDSALYLCASTARGQGTDEQFFGPGTRLTVL.

V and J are TRBV7-3 and TRBJ2-2; a weak D match, TRBD1 (5 bases). Trimming took 5 bases from V and 0 from J, leaving 10 bases between them. CDR1 is SGHTA, CDR2 FQGTGA, per germline. There are 15 residues in the CDR3. CDR3 in amino acids: CASSPSRANTGELFF. The CDR3 DNA reads TGTGCCAGCAGCCCGAGCAGGGCGAACACCGGGGAGCTGTTTTTT.